These 8 T cell receptor beta chains share one sample of origin, sequenced in a study of blood T cell repertoires in COVID-19. Sequencing used immunoSEQ multiplex PCR; TCRdb keeps in-frame clones, though not all of them. The repertoire consists of under 25,000 clones, with 70% to 90% occurring once and the leading ten covering 15% to 20%. What was sequenced was peripheral blood. These receptors were obtained from a woman at least 80 years old with acute or convalescent COVID-19.

In this sample, this clone is medium-sized. V is TRBV6-5 and J is TRBJ1-1; D is possibly TRBD1 (6 bases). Trimming left V 8 bases short and J 8 bases short, with 12 bases between. Germline lookup yields CDR1 MNHEY and CDR2 SVGAGI. The CDR3 contains 11 residues. The CDR3 loop reads CASRDNVEAFF. The CDR3 coding sequence is TGTGCCAGCCGGGACAACGTCGAAGCTTTCTTT.

V and J are TRBV5-4 and TRBJ2-4; 8 bases align to TRBD2. The trim removed 9 bases at V and 7 bases at J, leaving 12 bases unmatched. Germline V gives CDR1 SGHNT, CDR2 YYREEE (reference sequence). This CDR3 is 14 amino acids long. CDR3 nucleotides: TGTGCCAAACCCTACGGGGGGGCCAGTAACATTCAGTACTTC. It translates to CAKPYGGASNIQYF.

J is TRBJ2-3 and V is TRBV11-2; 8 bases map to TRBD1. CDR1 is SGHAT and CDR2 is FQNNGV in the germline V gene. With 0 bases clipped from V and 7 bases from J, the junction kept 9 bases outside the gene matches. The length of the CDR3 is 16 residues. The CDR3 DNA follows: TGTGCCAGCAGCTTAGATCTAAATCAGGGGGCCTATACGCAGTATTTT. Protein product: CASSLDLNQGAYTQYF.

This chain links TRBV5-6 with TRBJ1-5, with 9 bases fitting TRBD1. The CDR3 runs to 15 residues. Germline values: CDR1 SGHDT, CDR2 YYEEEE. The J segment lost 7 bases and the V segment lost 3 bases, leaving 8 bases of the junction unmatched. The CDR3 nucleotides read TGTGCCAGCAGCTATGGGACAGGGAGTTTCCAGCCCCAGCATTTT. Its protein product is CASSYGTGSFQPQHF.

The chain links TRBV6-2 or TRBV6-3 to TRBJ2-7; tentative D call: TRBD2 (7 bases). The germline V gene has CDR1 MNHEY and CDR2 SVGEGT. The CDR3 runs to 14 residues. Trimming shortened V by 6 bases and J by 3 bases, and 15 bases separated the two germline ends. CDR3 in DNA: TGTGCCAGCAGCCCTCGAGGGGGGGGCTACGAGCAGTACTTC. This codes for CASSPRGGGYEQYF.

The chain has TRBV6-2 or TRBV6-3 and TRBJ2-5; D unresolved. From germline, CDR1 is MNHEY and CDR2 SVGEGT. V lost 3 bases to trimming and J lost 1 base, with 12 bases between them. CDR3 length: 15 amino acids. CDR3 in amino acids: CASSYLNSRQETQYF. DNA for the CDR3: TGTGCCAGCAGTTATTTGAACTCCCGCCAAGAGACCCAGTACTTC.

In its sample, this clone is large. The chain links TRBV5-1 to TRBJ2-7; 7 bases fit TRBD1. Germline lookup yields CDR1 SGHRS and CDR2 YFSETQ. After removal of 4 bases from V and 5 bases from J, the junction contained 15 bases not matched to a gene. CDR3 length: 16 amino acids. The CDR3 loop reads CASSLSSWTGRNEQYF. CDR3 coding DNA: TGCGCCAGCAGCCTTTCTTCGTGGACAGGACGGAACGAGCAGTACTTC.

V and J are TRBV18 and TRBJ1-5; no clear D. The germline gives CDR1 KGHSH, CDR2 LQKENI. The V end was cut by 6 bases, the J end by 5 bases, with 11 bases between. The CDR3 is made up of 13 amino acids. CDR3 DNA: TGTGCCAGCTCCCAGCGGATCGATCAGCCCCAGCATTTT. Its translation: CASSQRIDQPQHF.